These T cell receptor beta chains were read from a single sample in a study of vaccination effects on CD4 cells after COVID-19. No antigens are known for them. TCRdb's copy holds only in-frame clones and misses some; the assay was immunoSEQ multiplex PCR. The sample holds 70,000 or so clones, 73% seen once. Here the sequenced sample was CD4+ T cells from PBMCs cultured with HIV peptides, taken before COVID-19 vaccination. Receptor source: a human donor who had a prior SARS-CoV-2 infection. The CDR3 runs from the conserved cysteine through the conserved F or W. The order of the fields is V gene, J gene, clone size, D gene, CDR3 DNA, CDR3 protein. The D gene is left open where the match is weak. Size values are once, few and many counts, or a class for expanded clones, and some rows have none.

>TRBV11-3|TRBJ2-7|-|-
TGTGCCAGCACCGAGCGGCGGGGCCACCACGAGCAGTACTTC
CASTERRGHHEQYF
>TRBV2|TRBJ2-3|-|TRBD2
TGTGCCAGCAGTGGTGATAGCGGGAGTACAGATACGCAGTATTTT
CASSGDSGSTDTQYF
>TRBV27|TRBJ1-2|medium-sized|-
TGTGCCAGCAGTTTATTGGACGGAGGCAGCTACACCTTC
CASSLLDGGSYTF
>TRBV2|TRBJ2-5|-|-
TGTGCCAGCAGACTAGACCAAGAGACCCAGTACTTC
CASRLDQETQYF
>TRBV11-1|TRBJ2-7|-|TRBD2
TGTGCCAGCAGCTCCCCCGGGGAAAAGCGGGATCTGTACTTC
CASSSPGEKRDLYF
>TRBV6-5|TRBJ1-2|-|-
TGTGCCAGCAGGCCAGACGTCCCATGGGAGGGCTACACCTTC
CASRPDVPWEGYTF
>TRBV29-1|TRBJ2-7|-|TRBD2
TGCAGCGCCGTAGGGGGACTAGGACGAACCGAGCAGTACTTC
CSAVGGLGRTEQYF
>TRBV2|TRBJ2-3|-|TRBD2
TGTGCCAGCAGGTGGGGGACTAGCGCAGATACGCAGTATTTT
CASRWGTSADTQYF
>TRBV2|TRBJ2-7|few|TRBD1
TGTGCCAGCAGACCTGCGGGACAGGGGTCCCACGAGCAGTACTTC
CASRPAGQGSHEQYF
>TRBV19|TRBJ2-5|-|TRBD1
TGTGCCAGTAGTTTAACAGGGGCCGCCGGGGAGACCCAGTACTTC
CASSLTGAAGETQYF
>TRBV11-2|TRBJ2-3|-|-
TGTGCCAGCAGCCCCGCCAGGGGCACAGATACGCAGTATTTT
CASSPARGTDTQYF
>TRBV10-3|TRBJ2-3|-|-
TGTGCCATCAGGTCGGGACGGGGCACAGATACGCAGTATTTT
CAIRSGRGTDTQYF
>TRBV21-1|TRBJ1-1|once|-
TGTGCCAGCAGCAAAGGGGGGACCAGGGGGCTGACGGGAACTGAAGCTTTCTTT
CASSKGGTRGLTGTEAFF
>TRBV7-2|TRBJ2-7|-|TRBD2
TGTGCCAGCAGCTATAAGGGAGGGCCCCACGAGCAGTACTTC
CASSYKGGPHEQYF
>TRBV2|TRBJ1-1|-|-
TGTGCTGGGGTAGGGGACCGGGGTACTGAAGCTTTCTTT
CAGVGDRGTEAFF
>TRBV6-6|TRBJ2-1|-|TRBD2
TGTGCCAGCAGTCCTTACAGGACTAGCGGTCGAATCTCCTACAATGAGCAGTTCTTC
CASSPYRTSGRISYNEQFF
>TRBV5-1|TRBJ1-1|-|-
TGCGCCAGCAGCACGACAGTGGACACTGAAGCTTTCTTT
CASSTTVDTEAFF
>TRBV27|TRBJ1-5|-|-
TGTGCCAGCAGTCCGGACAGAGATCAGCCCCAGCATTTT
CASSPDRDQPQHF
>TRBV2|TRBJ1-5|-|-
TGTGCCAGCACCTCCTCGTGGGGGAGCAATCAGCCCCAGCATTTT
CASTSSWGSNQPQHF
>TRBV5-1|TRBJ2-1|-|-
TGCGCCAGCAGCCCCCTGGGGGACAATGAGCAGTTCTTC
CASSPLGDNEQFF
>TRBV15|TRBJ2-1|-|-
TGTGCCACCAGCAGAGGCCCGATGGGTTACAATGAGCAGTTCTTC
CATSRGPMGYNEQFF
>TRBV9|TRBJ2-2|-|-
TGTGCCAGCAGCGTAGCTTCGGGAGTGTTCAGGACCGGGGAGCTGTTTTTT
CASSVASGVFRTGELFF
>TRBV18|TRBJ1-2|-|TRBD1
TGTGCCAGCTCCGACAGGGCATCTACCTATGGCTACACCTTC
CASSDRASTYGYTF
>TRBV5-4|TRBJ2-7|-|TRBD1
TGTGCCAGCAGCAGGGACAGGGTCTACGAGCAGTACTTC
CASSRDRVYEQYF
>TRBV6-2/TRBV6-3|TRBJ1-2|-|TRBD1
TGTGCCAGCAGTCGAACCGGACAGGGAAGATACGGCTACACCTTC
CASSRTGQGRYGYTF
>TRBV5-4|TRBJ1-1|-|TRBD1
TGTGCCAGCAGCTTGGGGGGTTTGACAGGGGGAGCGTACACTGAAGCTTTCTTT
CASSLGGLTGGAYTEAFF
>TRBV13|TRBJ2-3|-|-
TGTGCCAGCAGCTTAAGTAGTCAGGGAACAGATACGCAGTATTTT
CASSLSSQGTDTQYF
>TRBV20-1|TRBJ2-3|-|-
TGCAGTGCGCCACGAGGAGATACGCAGTATTTT
CSAPRGDTQYF
>TRBV9|TRBJ2-1|-|TRBD2
TGTGCCAGCAGCCCTCTTCCAGCGGGAGGGGCGAGTGAGCAGTTCTTC
CASSPLPAGGASEQFF
>TRBV5-4|TRBJ1-1|-|-
TGTGCCAGCAGACTCAGGAGCCTGAACACTGAAGCTTTCTTT
CASRLRSLNTEAFF
>TRBV4-1|TRBJ1-2|-|-
TGCGCCAGCAGCCAAGCTAGGACATCCAACTATGGCTACACCTTC
CASSQARTSNYGYTF
>TRBV2|TRBJ2-3|-|TRBD2
TGTGCCAGCAGTGAAGGGACTAGCGAGGATACGCAGTATTTT
CASSEGTSEDTQYF
>TRBV9|TRBJ1-1|-|-
TGTGCCAGCAGCGCCACCCAGGTGATGAACACTGAAGCTTTCTTT
CASSATQVMNTEAFF
>TRBV2|TRBJ2-5|few|TRBD2
TGTGCCAGCAGCCGTAGCGGGCCGTACCAAGAGACCCAGTACTTC
CASSRSGPYQETQYF
>TRBV6-5|TRBJ2-7|-|-
TGTGCCAGCAGTTTGGGACTGGGGCTCGAGCAGTACTTC
CASSLGLGLEQYF
>TRBV7-6|TRBJ2-5|-|-
TGTGCCAGCAGCCCCTCATTAGGCGGAGTGCAAGAGACCCAGTACTTC
CASSPSLGGVQETQYF